This T cell receptor (beta chain) derives from a study of T cell responses to AZD1222 COVID-19 vaccine. Turning to the study itself: Whether given at about 4 or about 12 weeks, second doses were pooled.

This table comes from immunoSEQ multiplex PCR, and its TCRdb copy is limited to in-frame clones, with some not included. The table includes 100,000 to 140,000 clones, 89% detected once. Comments on this clone: Its antigen is not known.

V gave up 2 bases and J gave up 6 bases, with 17 bases separating them. Germline CDR1 and CDR2: LGHNA and YSLEER. This CDR3 region has 15 residues. Study-wide points: Repertoires in all cases were sampled only once the peak T cell response had passed. Donors were chiefly white British, with a greater number of females, and clonal diversity was perhaps underestimated. Spike-specific TCR breadth rose after two AZD1222 doses, and depth rose as well.

The sequenced sample was peripheral blood, obtained on day 0 of AZD1222 vaccination. This TCR came from an adult in good health. The V gene is TRBV4-3, the J gene TRBJ2-7; maybe TRBD1 (6 bases). The CDR3 reads CASSQQPGVGSEQYF. Here the CDR3 DNA reads TGCGCCAGCAGCCAACAACCAGGGGTGGGGAGCGAGCAGTACTTC.